These 13 T cell receptor beta chains were sequenced from one sample in a study of shared clonotypes between healthy human individuals. TCRdb's copy holds only in-frame clones and misses some; the assay was immunoSEQ multiplex PCR. The sample records around 2.5 million clones, 93% being singletons. The specimen sequenced was naive CD4+ T cells from PBMCs. Noted subset: CD45RA+ positively selected. The receptors originated from a man younger than 30 in good health. Some clones in this sample may be carry-over from other donors' samples.

This chain links TRBV29-1 with TRBJ2-3; 9 nucleotides line up with TRBD2. Looked up from germline, CDR1 is SQVTM and CDR2 is ANQGSEA. Trimming at V came to 5 bases and at J to 4 bases, leaving 4 bases not matched to a gene. The length of the CDR3 is 13 residues. CDR3 sequence (DNA): TGCAGCGTTCAGCGGGAGGTACCAGATACGCAGTATTTT. This encodes CSVQREVPDTQYF.

The gene calls are TRBV12-5 and TRBJ2-2; the D gene is possibly TRBD1 (6 bases). The CDR3 extends over 14 amino acids. V was trimmed by 6 bases and J by 7 bases, leaving 15 bases between them. Germline V gives CDR1 LGHNT, CDR2 FRNRAP. CDR3: CASGPGTPYGELFF. The CDR3 nucleotides are TGTGCTAGTGGCCCCGGGACACCTTACGGGGAGCTGTTTTTT.

The chain is built from TRBV15 and TRBJ1-3, with a possible D match to TRBD1 (5 bases). The CDR3 extends over 16 amino acids. Trimming removed 0 bases from V and 3 bases from J, with 12 bases in between. CDR1 and CDR2 (germline): LNHNV, YYDKDF (reference sequence). CDR3 DNA: TGTGCCACCAGCAGAGAACACTCGGGGGTTGGAAACACCATATATTTT. Its protein is CATSREHSGVGNTIYF.

The chain joins TRBV7-2 to TRBJ2-6; D uncertain. CDR3 length: 14 amino acids. With 5 bases removed from V and 4 bases from J, the gap between germline ends came to 9 bases. Germline values: CDR1 SGHTA, CDR2 FQGNSA. For the CDR3, the DNA is TGTGCCAGCAGCATCCCGTCCGGGGCCAACGTCCTGACTTTC. Protein product: CASSIPSGANVLTF.

V is TRBV7-3 and J is TRBJ2-3; 9 bases agree with TRBD2. This CDR3 spans 15 amino acids. CDR1 SGHTA and CDR2 FQGTGA come from the germline V gene. J lost 0 bases, V lost 6 bases, and 4 bases had no gene match. DNA for the CDR3: TGTGCCAGCAGGCGGGGGGGCGTAAGCACAGATACGCAGTATTTT. Translating it yields CASRRGGVSTDTQYF. Full variable domain (rest looked up from reference TRBV7-3 and TRBJ2-3): GAGVSQTPSNKVTEKGKYVELRCDPISGHTALYWYRQSLGQGPEFLIYFQGTGAADDSGLPNDRFFAVRPEGSVSTLKIQRTERGDSAVYLCASRRGGVSTDTQYFGPGTRLTVL.

The chain uses TRBV5-4 and TRBJ2-5; D is perhaps TRBD2 (5 bases). The closer fit of TRBJ2-7 to the DNA end suggests the J call may be wrong. This CDR3 is built from 16 residues. Germline V gene data show CDR1 as SGHNT and CDR2 as YYREEE (reference sequence). CDR3 sequence (DNA): TGTGCCAGCAGCCCCGGTCTAGCTCCTCGCTCCTACGAGCAGTACTTC. It yields the protein CASSPGLAPRSYEQYF.

CDR3 amino acids: CASSVVRGSYYEQYF. The CDR3 DNA reads TGTGCCAGCAGCGTGGTGAGGGGAAGTTACTACGAGCAGTACTTC. The chain combines TRBV27 with TRBJ2-7; D may be TRBD1 or TRBD2 (5 bases each). The CDR3 has 15 amino acids. Trimming stripped 6 bases from V and 3 bases from J, with 18 bases between. Germline V CDR1 and CDR2: MNHEY, SMNVEV (reference sequence).

The V gene is TRBV28, the J gene TRBJ1-5; D is perhaps TRBD1 (5 bases). The CDR3 is 15 residues long. The V gene's germline CDR1 is MDHEN and CDR2 SYDVKM. Between the trimmed V and J ends, which lost 3 bases and 2 bases, there was a span of 11 bases. The DNA for the CDR3 is TGTGCCAGCAGTTTTTCAGGGTTCCGCAATCAGCCCCAGCATTTT. Translated: CASSFSGFRNQPQHF.

The V and J genes are TRBV18 and TRBJ2-3; 8 bases map to TRBD2. CDR3 length equals 15 residues. Germline V gene lookup returns CDR1 KGHSH and CDR2 LQKENI. Germline trimming cut 0 bases from V and 5 bases from J; bases unmatched to any gene: 4. Here the CDR3 reads CASSPPTREGDTQYF. The CDR3, as DNA: TGTGCCAGCTCACCACCGACACGGGAGGGAGATACGCAGTATTTT.

The chain couples TRBV5-1 to TRBJ1-1; D is perhaps TRBD1 (5 bases). This CDR3 comprises 15 residues. Germline CDR1 and CDR2: SGHRS and YFSETQ. With 0 bases removed from V and 4 bases from J, the gap between germline ends came to 13 bases. As DNA, the CDR3 is TGCGCCAGCAGCTTGGGGTCAGGGTGGGGCACTGAAGCTTTCTTT. Amino acids: CASSLGSGWGTEAFF.

This clone appeared once. The V call is TRBV28, the J call TRBJ1-4; TRBD1 aligns across 7 bases. Germline V gene data show CDR1 as MDHEN and CDR2 as SYDVKM. This CDR3 region has 16 residues. With V trimmed by 5 bases and J by 3 bases, 9 bases remained unmatched. CDR3 DNA: TGTGCCAGCAGTCAGTTCCAGGGGGTGCCTAATGAAAAACTGTTTTTT. It translates to CASSQFQGVPNEKLFF.

Notes on this clone: Other DNA sequences in this specimen translate into the identical CDR3. The rearrangement joins TRBV7-8 to TRBJ2-7; possibly TRBD2 for D (6 bases). CDR3 length equals 14 residues. Germline loops: CDR1 SGHVS, CDR2 FQNEAQ. Trimming removed 3 bases from V and 2 bases from J, with 11 bases in between. This CDR3 reads CASSFSGVPYEQYF. The CDR3 nucleotides read TGTGCCAGCAGCTTCTCGGGGGTCCCCTACGAGCAGTACTTC.

This clone was found once. V gene TRBV5-1 combines with J gene TRBJ2-3, with D unclear. The V end was cut by 6 bases, the J end by 5 bases, with 19 bases between. Per the germline V gene, CDR1 is SGHRS and CDR2 is YFSETQ. The CDR3 is 15 residues long. The CDR3 coding sequence is TGCGCCAGCACCACGTCTTGGGCTTCAGGAGATACGCAGTATTTT. It is translated as CASTTSWASGDTQYF.